This T cell receptor beta chain was sequenced for a study of cytomegalovirus exposure and HLA in healthy donors. Overall study: The study's early data release held some 85 million unique TCRs from HLA-typed donors.

This clone was found a few times. The PCR made use of 60 Vbeta and 13 Jbeta primers. The data were produced by immunoSEQ multiplex PCR, yet TCRdb's version contains in-frame clones alone and is incomplete. The repertoire has over 150,000 clones, roughly 80% of them found once; the top ten carry 2.2%. Source material: PBMCs. The sequence derives from a man in his forties or fifties in good health and CMV-seropositive.

CDR3 sequence reads: CATGTFYEQYF. In DNA, the CDR3 is TGTGCCACCGGGACTTTCTACGAGCAGTACTTC. V is TRBV19 and J is TRBJ2-7; tentatively, D is TRBD2 (6 bases). Trimming left V 10 bases short and J 3 bases short, with 10 bases between. The CDR3 extends over 11 amino acids. CDR1 and CDR2 from the germline V gene are LNHDA and SQIVND (reference sequence).